This T cell receptor beta chain was captured in a study of post-analysis software for immune sequencing data. Study-level results: Roughly five TRBV segments were significantly more frequent in patients than in controls. TRBV5-6, TRBV5-1 and TRBV20-1 were among these segments.

This CDR3 region has 12 residues. V lost 4 bases and J 5 bases, leaving 11 bases between the germline ends. Germline lookup yields CDR1 SQVTM and CDR2 ANQGSEA. Prepared libraries of TCR beta cDNA carried unique molecular identifiers. MiXCR, run by TCRdb on the PCR reads, gives a single entry per CDR3 protein. Altogether some 690,000 distinct CDR3 sequences are present, roughly three fifths being singletons, with the ten largest covering roughly 10%. About this clonotype itself: The antigen is unknown.

The J gene is TRBJ2-5, the V gene TRBV29-1; D remains ambiguous. The sequencing input was blood. This sequence originates from a girl aged 2-10 years with multiple sclerosis. The CDR3 DNA reads as TGCAGCGTTGCCCTGCTGTTGGAGACCCAGTACTTC. It specifies CSVALLLETQYF.